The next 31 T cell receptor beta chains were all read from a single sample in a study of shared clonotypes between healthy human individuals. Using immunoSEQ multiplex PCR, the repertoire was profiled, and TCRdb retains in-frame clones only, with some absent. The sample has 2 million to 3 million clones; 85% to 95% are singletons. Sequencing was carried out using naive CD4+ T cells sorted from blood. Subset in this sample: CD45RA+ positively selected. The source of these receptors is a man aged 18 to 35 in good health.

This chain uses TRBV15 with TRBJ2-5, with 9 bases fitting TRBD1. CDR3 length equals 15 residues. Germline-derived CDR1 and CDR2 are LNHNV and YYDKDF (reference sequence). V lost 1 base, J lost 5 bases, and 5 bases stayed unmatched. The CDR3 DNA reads TGTGCCACCAGCAGAGGGACAGGGGAGAAGGAGACCCAGTACTTC. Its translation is CATSRGTGEKETQYF.

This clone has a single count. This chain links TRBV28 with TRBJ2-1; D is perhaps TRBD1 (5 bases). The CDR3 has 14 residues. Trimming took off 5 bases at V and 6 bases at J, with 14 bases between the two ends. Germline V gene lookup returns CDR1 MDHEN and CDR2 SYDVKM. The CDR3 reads CASSTPQGSNEQFF. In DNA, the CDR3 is TGTGCCAGCAGTACACCTCAGGGATCCAATGAGCAGTTCTTC. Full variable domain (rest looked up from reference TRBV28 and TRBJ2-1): DVKVTQSSRYLVKRTGEKVFLECVQDMDHENMFWYRQDPGLGLRLIYFSYDVKMKEKGDIPEGYSVSREKKERFSLILESASTNQTSMYLCASSTPQGSNEQFFGPGTRLTVL.

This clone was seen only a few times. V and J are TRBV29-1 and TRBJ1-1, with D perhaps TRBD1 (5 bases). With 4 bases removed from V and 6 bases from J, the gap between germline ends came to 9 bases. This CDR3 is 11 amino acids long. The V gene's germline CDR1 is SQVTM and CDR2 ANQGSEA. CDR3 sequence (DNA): TGCAGCGTTGCGTCAGGGCCTGAAGCTTTCTTT. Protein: CSVASGPEAFF.

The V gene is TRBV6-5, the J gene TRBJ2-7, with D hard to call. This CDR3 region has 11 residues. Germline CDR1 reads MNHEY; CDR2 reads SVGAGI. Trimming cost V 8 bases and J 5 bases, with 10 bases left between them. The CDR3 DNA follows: TGTGCCAGCGCCTCAGGCCACGAGCAGTACTTC. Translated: CASASGHEQYF.

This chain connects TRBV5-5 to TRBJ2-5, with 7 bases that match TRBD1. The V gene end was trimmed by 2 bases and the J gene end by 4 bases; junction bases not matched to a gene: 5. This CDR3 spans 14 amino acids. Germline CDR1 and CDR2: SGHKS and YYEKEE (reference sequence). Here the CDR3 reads CASSFRQGGETQYF. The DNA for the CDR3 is TGTGCCAGCAGCTTTAGACAGGGTGGAGAGACCCAGTACTTC.

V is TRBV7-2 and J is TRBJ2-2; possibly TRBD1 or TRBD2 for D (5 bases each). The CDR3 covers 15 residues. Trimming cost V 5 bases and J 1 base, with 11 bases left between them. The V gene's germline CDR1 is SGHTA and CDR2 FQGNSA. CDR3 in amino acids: CASSPTGLNTGELFF. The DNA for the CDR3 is TGTGCCAGCAGCCCAACAGGACTGAACACCGGGGAGCTGTTTTTT.

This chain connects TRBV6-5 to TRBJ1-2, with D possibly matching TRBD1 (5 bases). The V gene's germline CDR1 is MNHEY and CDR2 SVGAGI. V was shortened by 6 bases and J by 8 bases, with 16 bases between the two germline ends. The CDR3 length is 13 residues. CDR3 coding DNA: TGTGCCAGCAGGCCATCAGGGTCGGGGGGCTACACCTTC. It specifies CASRPSGSGGYTF.

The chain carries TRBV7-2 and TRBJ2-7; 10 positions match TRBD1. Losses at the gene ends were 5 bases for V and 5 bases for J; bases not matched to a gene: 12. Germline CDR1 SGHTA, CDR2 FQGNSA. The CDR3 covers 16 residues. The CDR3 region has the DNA TGTGCCAGCAGCACTCCGGGACAGGGGTCTGGACACGAGCAGTACTTC. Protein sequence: CASSTPGQGSGHEQYF.

The CDR3 protein is CASSLAGDSGRGKDYEQYF. The CDR3 nucleotides read TGCGCCAGCAGCTTGGCCGGTGATAGCGGGAGAGGGAAGGACTACGAGCAGTACTTC. The chain links TRBV5-1 to TRBJ2-7, with TRBD2 identical over 9 bases. CDR1 and CDR2 from the germline V gene are SGHRS and YFSETQ. CDR3 length: 19 amino acids. With V trimmed by 0 bases and J by 3 bases, 16 bases remained unmatched.

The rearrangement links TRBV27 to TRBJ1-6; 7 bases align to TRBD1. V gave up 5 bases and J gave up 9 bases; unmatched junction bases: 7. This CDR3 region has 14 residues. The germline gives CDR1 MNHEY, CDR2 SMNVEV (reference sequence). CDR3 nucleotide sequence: TGTGCCAGCAGTCTCGACAGGGTAGGTTCACCCCTCCACTTT. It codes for CASSLDRVGSPLHF.

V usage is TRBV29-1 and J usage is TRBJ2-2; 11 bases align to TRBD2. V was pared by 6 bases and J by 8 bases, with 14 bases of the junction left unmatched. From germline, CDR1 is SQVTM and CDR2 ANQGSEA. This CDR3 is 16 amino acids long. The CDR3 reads CSVGLAGGPRLGELFF. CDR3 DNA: TGCAGCGTGGGCCTAGCGGGAGGACCGAGATTAGGGGAGCTGTTTTTT.

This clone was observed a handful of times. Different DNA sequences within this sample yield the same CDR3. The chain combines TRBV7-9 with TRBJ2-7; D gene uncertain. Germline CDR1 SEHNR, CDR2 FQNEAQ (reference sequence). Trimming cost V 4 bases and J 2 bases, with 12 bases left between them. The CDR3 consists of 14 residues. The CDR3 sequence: CASSSLGGTYEQYF. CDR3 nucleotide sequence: TGTGCCAGCAGCTCCCTGGGCGGCACCTACGAGCAGTACTTC. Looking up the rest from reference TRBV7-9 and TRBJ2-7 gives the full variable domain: DTGVSQNPRHKITKRGQNVTFRCDPISEHNRLYWYRQTLGQGPEFLTYFQNEAQLEKSRLLSDRFSAERPKGSFSTLEIQRTEQGDSAMYLCASSSLGGTYEQYFGPGTRLTVT.

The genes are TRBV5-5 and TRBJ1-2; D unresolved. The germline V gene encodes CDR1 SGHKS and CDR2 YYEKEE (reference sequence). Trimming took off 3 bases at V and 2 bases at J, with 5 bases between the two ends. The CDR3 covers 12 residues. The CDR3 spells CASSSFNYGYTF. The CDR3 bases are TGTGCCAGCAGCTCGTTCAACTATGGCTACACCTTC.

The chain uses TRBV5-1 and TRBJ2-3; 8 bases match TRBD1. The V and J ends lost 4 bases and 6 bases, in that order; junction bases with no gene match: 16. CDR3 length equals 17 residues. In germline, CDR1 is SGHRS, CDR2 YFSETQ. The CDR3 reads CASSTRTGSGGMDTQYF. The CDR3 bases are TGCGCCAGCAGCACCAGGACAGGGAGTGGTGGTATGGATACGCAGTATTTT.

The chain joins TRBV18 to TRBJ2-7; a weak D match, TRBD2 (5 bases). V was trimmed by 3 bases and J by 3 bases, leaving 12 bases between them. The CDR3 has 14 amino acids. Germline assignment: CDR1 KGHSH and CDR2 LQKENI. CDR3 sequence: CASSPSPSNYEQYF. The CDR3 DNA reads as TGTGCCAGCTCACCTTCCCCTAGCAACTACGAGCAGTACTTC.

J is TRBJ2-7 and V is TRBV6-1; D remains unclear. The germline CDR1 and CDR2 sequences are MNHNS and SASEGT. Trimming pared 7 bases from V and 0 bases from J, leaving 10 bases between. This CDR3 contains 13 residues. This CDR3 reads CASTLWSSYEQYF. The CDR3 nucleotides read TGTGCCAGCACTCTTTGGAGCTCCTACGAGCAGTACTTC.

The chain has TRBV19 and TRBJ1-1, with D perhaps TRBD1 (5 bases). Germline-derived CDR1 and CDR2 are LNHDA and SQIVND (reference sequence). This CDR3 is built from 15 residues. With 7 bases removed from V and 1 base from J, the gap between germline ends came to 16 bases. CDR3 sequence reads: CASTMGGVRNTEAFF. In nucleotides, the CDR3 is TGTGCCAGTACCATGGGGGGGGTACGGAACACTGAAGCTTTCTTT.

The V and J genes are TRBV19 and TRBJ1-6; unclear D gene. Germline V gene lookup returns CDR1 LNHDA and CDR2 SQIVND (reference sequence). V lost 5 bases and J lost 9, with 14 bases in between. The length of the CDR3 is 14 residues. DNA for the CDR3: TGTGCCAGTAGTCGCCGGGAGCTCTCTTCACCCCTCCACTTT. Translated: CASSRRELSSPLHF.

The CDR3 sequence is CASSFSGSRSDTQYF. CDR3 nucleotides: TGTGCCAGCAGCTTTAGCGGGAGTAGGTCAGATACGCAGTATTTT. The chain has TRBV11-2 and TRBJ2-3; 9 nucleotides match TRBD2. CDR1 is SGHAT and CDR2 is FQNNGV in the germline V gene. This CDR3 is 15 amino acids long. Losses at the gene ends were 3 bases for V and 4 bases for J; bases not matched to a gene: 5.

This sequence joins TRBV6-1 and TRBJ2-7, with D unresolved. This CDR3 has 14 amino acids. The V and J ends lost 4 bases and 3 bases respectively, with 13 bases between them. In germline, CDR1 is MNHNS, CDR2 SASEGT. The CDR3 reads CASSVTFSYYEQYF. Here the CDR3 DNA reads TGTGCCAGCAGTGTAACCTTTTCCTACTACGAGCAGTACTTC.

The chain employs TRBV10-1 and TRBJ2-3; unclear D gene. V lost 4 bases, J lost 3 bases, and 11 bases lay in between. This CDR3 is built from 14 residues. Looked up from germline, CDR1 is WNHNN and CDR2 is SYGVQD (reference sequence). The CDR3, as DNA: TGCGCCAGCAGTGTCAATCCTTGGACAGATACGCAGTATTTT. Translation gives CASSVNPWTDTQYF.

CDR3 amino acids: CASSSLLVPHEQYF. DNA for the CDR3: TGTGCCAGCAGCTCGCTACTAGTTCCCCACGAGCAGTACTTC. The chain couples TRBV5-4 to TRBJ2-7, with TRBD2 as a possible D gene (5 bases). Trimming removed 3 bases at V and 5 bases at J, with 15 bases between. The CDR3 has 14 amino acids. CDR1 is SGHNT, CDR2 YYREEE, per germline (reference sequence).

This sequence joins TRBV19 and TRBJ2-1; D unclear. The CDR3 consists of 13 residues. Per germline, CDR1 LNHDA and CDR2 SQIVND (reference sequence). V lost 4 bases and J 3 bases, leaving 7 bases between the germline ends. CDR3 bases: TGTGCCAGTAGTAGGTTTTTCTACAATGAGCAGTTCTTC. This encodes CASSRFFYNEQFF.

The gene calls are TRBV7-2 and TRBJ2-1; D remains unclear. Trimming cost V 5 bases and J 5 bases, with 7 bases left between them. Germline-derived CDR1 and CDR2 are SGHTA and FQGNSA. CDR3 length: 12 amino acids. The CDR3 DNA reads TGTGCCAGCAGCCTCAGAGACAATGAGCAGTTCTTC. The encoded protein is CASSLRDNEQFF.

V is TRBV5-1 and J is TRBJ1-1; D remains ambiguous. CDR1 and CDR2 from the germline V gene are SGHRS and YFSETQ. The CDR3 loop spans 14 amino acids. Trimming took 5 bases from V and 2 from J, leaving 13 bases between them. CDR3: CASREYLSNTEAFF. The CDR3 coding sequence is TGCGCCAGCAGAGAGTACCTTTCCAACACTGAAGCTTTCTTT.

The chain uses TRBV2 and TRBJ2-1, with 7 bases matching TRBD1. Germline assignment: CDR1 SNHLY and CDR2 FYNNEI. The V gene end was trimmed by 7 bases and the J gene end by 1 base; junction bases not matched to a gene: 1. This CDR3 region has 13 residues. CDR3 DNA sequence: TGTGCCAGCACGACAGGGTCCTACAATGAGCAGTTCTTC. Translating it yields CASTTGSYNEQFF.

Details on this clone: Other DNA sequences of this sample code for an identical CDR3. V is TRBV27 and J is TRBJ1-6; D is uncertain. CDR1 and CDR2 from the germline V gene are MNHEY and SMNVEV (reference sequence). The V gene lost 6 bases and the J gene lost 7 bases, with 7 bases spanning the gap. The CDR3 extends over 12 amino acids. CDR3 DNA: TGTGCCAGCAGCTGGCGCAATTCACCCCTCCACTTT. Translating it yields CASSWRNSPLHF.

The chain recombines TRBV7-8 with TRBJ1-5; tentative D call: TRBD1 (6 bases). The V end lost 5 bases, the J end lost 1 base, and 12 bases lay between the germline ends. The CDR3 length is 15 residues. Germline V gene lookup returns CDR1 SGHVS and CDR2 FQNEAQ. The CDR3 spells CASSPRRGSNQPQHF. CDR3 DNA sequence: TGTGCCAGCAGCCCGAGAAGGGGGAGCAATCAGCCCCAGCATTTT.

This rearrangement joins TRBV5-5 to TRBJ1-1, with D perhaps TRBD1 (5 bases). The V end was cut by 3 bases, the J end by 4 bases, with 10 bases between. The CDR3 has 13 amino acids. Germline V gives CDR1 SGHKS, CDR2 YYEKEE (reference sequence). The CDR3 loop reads CASSWGETTEAFF. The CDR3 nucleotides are TGTGCCAGCAGCTGGGGCGAGACCACTGAAGCTTTCTTT.

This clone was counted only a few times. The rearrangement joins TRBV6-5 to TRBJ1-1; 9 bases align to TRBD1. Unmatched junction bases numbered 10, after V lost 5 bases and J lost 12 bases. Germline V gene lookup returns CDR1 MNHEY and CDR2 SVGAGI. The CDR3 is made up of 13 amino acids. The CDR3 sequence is CASSQPGQGKTFF. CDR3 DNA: TGTGCCAGCAGTCAACCGGGACAGGGAAAGACTTTCTTT.

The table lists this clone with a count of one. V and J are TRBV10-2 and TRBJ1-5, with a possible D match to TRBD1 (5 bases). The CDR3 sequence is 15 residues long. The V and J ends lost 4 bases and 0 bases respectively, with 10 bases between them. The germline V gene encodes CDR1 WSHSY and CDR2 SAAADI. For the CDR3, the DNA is TGCGCCAGCAGTGGCCCAGGGAATAGCAATCAGCCCCAGCATTTT. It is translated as CASSGPGNSNQPQHF.